The source of this TCR beta chain is a study of blood T cell repertoires in COVID-19. About the research overall: Researchers got acute and convalescent COVID-19 samples from the United States, Italy and Spain. Sources were T cells, B-cell-depleted T cells, or PBMCs; the material itself was cDNA or gDNA.

In the authors' methods: Reference gene primer amplification yielded estimated nucleated cell counts. Some clones are missing from TCRdb's copy, which holds only in-frame ones; the method was immunoSEQ multiplex PCR. V and J calls plus clone size are reproduced from that table; the DNA served to infer D and trimming. The sample records a few hundred thousand clones, roughly 85% being singletons. The CDR3 length is 13 residues. J was trimmed by 0 bases and V by 7 bases; bases with no gene match: 3. The germline gives CDR1 LNHDA, CDR2 SQIVND (reference sequence). This TCR came from a human donor in a cohort sampled during active COVID-19. What was sequenced was peripheral blood. This chain connects TRBV19 to TRBJ2-7; 7 nucleotides match TRBD1. The CDR3 region has the DNA TGTGCCAGTACAGGGGGAAACTCCTACGAGCAGTACTTC. This codes for CASTGGNSYEQYF. Variable domain in full (rest from reference TRBV19 and TRBJ2-7): DGGITQSPKYLFRKEGQNVTLSCEQNLNHDAMYWYRQDPGQGLRLIYYSQIVNDFQKGDIAEGYSVSREKKESFPLTVTSAQKNPTAFYLCASTGGNSYEQYFGPGTRLTVT.